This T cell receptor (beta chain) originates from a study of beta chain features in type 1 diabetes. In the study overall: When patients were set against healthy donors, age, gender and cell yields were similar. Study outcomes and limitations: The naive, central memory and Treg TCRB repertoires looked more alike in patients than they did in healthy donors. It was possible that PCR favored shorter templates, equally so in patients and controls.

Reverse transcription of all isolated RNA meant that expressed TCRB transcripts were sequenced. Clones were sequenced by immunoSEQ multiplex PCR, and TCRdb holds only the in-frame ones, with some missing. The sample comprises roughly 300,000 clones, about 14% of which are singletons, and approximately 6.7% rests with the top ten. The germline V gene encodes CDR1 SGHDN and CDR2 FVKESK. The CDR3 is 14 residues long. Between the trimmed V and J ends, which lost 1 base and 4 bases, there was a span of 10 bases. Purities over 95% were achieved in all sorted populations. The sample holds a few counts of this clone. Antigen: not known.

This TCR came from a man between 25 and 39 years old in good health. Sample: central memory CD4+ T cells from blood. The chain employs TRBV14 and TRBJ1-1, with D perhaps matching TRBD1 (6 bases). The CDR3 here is CASSQATGPTEAFF. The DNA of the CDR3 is TGTGCCAGCAGCCAAGCGACAGGACCCACTGAAGCTTTCTTT. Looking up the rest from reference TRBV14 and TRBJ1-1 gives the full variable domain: EAGVTQFPSHSVIEKGQTVTLRCDPISGHDNLYWYRRVMGKEIKFLLHFVKESKQDESGMPNNRFLAERTGGTYSTLKVQPAELEDSGVYFCASSQATGPTEAFFGQGTRLTVV.